Described below is a single T cell receptor (beta chain) sequence and its context. The CDR3 has 15 amino acids. After removal of 4 bases from V and 8 bases from J, the junction contained 8 bases not matched to a gene. Looked up from germline, CDR1 is SGHRS and CDR2 is YFSETQ. These data are taken from a study of control samples from healthy donors and cancer patients. Clones were read by immunoSEQ multiplex PCR, and TCRdb kept only the in-frame ones, dropping some. Among around 130,000 clones listed, nearly 90% were seen once. The origin of this receptor is a man aged 50-60 years in good health. The gene calls are TRBV5-1 and TRBJ2-4; 11 bases are shared with TRBD1. The material sequenced was blood. CDR3 protein: CASSITGTGGYIQYF. For the CDR3, the DNA is TGCGCCAGCAGCATCACCGGGACAGGGGGGTACATTCAGTACTTC.